This entry lists 2 T cell receptor beta chains sequenced from one sample in a study of vaccination and CD4 T cells after COVID-19. At the Johns Hopkins FTIC core, DNA taken from cultured CD4+ T cells was sequenced by way of the Oncomine TCR Beta short-read assay. TCRdb independently ran MiXCR on the PCR reads; one entry per CDR3 protein. Among thousands of distinct CDR3 sequences listed, around 66% were seen once. No antigen has been identified for these receptors. The treatment: roughly 10-day PBMC culture with coronavirus spike peptide pools or control peptides (ViraFEST assay). CD4+ T cells of the unexposed donor were collected before the COVID-19 pandemic (2011-2018). The sample was CD4+ T cells from blood, cultured in vitro. The receptors derive from a human donor in good health.

V gene TRBV7-9 combines with J gene TRBJ1-3; no firm D call. The CDR3 is 14 amino acids. The V end lost 6 bases, the J end lost 0 bases, and 9 bases lay between the germline ends. Per the germline V gene, CDR1 is SEHNR and CDR2 is FQNEAQ (reference sequence). The CDR3 sequence is CASRGSSSGNTIYF. The CDR3 region has the DNA TGTGCCAGCAGGGGCAGCAGCTCTGGAAACACCATATATTTT.

The chain links TRBV6-5 to TRBJ1-2; D is unresolved. CDR1 and CDR2 (germline): MNHEY, SVGAGI. V was cut by 0 bases and J by 6 bases, with 23 bases left in between. The CDR3 is 18 residues long. CDR3 nucleotide sequence: TGTGCCAGCAGTTACTCGAGTAGGCGGGTAACTTCCGAAGATGGCTACACCTTC. As protein: CASSYSSRRVTSEDGYTF.